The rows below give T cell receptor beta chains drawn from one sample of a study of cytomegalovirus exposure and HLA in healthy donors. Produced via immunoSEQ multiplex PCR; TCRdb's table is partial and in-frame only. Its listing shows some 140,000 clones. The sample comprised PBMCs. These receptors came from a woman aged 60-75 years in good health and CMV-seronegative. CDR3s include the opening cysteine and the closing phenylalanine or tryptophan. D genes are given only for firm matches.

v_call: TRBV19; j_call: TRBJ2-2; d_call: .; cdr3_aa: CASSIRGSAYGEELFF; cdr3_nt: TGTGCCAGTAGTATAAGGGGATCCGCTTACGGAGAGGAGCTGTTTTTT
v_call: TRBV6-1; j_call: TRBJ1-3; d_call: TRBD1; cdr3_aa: CASSATGGSGNTIYF; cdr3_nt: TGTGCCAGCAGTGCGACAGGGGGCTCTGGAAACACCATATATTTT
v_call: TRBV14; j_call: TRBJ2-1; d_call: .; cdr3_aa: CASSQDTRRGYNEQFF; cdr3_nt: TGTGCCAGCAGCCAAGATACCCGACGGGGATACAATGAGCAGTTCTTC
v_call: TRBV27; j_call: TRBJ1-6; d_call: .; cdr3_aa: CASSGSIAPNSPLHF; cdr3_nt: TGTGCCAGCAGTGGCTCAATAGCCCCAAATTCACCCCTCCACTTT
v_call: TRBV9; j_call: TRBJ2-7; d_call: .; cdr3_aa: CASSVGGGGYEQYF; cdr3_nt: TGTGCCAGCAGCGTTGGGGGAGGGGGCTACGAGCAGTACTTC
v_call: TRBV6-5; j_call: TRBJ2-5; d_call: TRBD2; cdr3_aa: CASSWTSGGQETQYF; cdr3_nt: TGTGCCAGCAGTTGGACTAGCGGGGGCCAAGAGACCCAGTACTTC
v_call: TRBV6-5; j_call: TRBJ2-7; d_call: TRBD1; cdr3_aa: CASSARDRGSYEQYF; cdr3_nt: TGTGCCAGCAGTGCACGGGACAGGGGTTCCTACGAGCAGTACTTC
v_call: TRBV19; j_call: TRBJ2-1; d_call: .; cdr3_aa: CASSMRISSYNEQFF; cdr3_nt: TGTGCCAGTAGTATGCGGATAAGCTCCTACAATGAGCAGTTCTTC
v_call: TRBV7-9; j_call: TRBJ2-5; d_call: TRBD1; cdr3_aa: CASSGWTGAFQETQYF; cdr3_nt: TGTGCCAGCAGCGGATGGACAGGAGCTTTTCAAGAGACCCAGTACTTC
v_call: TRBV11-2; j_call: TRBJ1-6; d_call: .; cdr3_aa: CASSLEGATVNSPLHF; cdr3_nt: TGTGCCAGCAGCTTAGAGGGCGCGACGGTAAATTCACCCCTCCACTTT
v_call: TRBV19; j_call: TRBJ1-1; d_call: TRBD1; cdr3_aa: CASRVTGGEGTEAFF; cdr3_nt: TGTGCCAGTAGAGTCACAGGGGGCGAGGGTACTGAAGCTTTCTTT
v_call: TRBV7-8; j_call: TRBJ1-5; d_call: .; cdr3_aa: CASSLGINQPQHF; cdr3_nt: TGTGCCAGCAGCTTGGGCATAAATCAGCCCCAGCATTTT
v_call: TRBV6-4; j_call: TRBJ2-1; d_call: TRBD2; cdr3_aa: CASSPRRGGLNEQFF; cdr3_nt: TGTGCCAGCAGCCCGCGGCGGGGGGGGCTCAATGAGCAGTTCTTC
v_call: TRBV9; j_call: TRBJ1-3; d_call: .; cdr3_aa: CASSPGGGQASGNTIYF; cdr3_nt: TGTGCCAGCAGCCCAGGCGGGGGCCAGGCCTCTGGAAACACCATATATTTT